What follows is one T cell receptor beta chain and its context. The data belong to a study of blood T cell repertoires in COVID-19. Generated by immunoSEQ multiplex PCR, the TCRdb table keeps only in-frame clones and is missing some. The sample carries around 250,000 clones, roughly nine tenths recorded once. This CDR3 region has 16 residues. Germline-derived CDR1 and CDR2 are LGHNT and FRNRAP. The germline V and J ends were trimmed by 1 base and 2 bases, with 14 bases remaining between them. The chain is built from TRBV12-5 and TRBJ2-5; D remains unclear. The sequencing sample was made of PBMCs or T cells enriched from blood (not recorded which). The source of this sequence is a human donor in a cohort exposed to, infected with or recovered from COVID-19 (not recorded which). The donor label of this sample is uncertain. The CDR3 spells CASGLDHVGLQETQYF. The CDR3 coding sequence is TGTGCTAGTGGTTTGGACCATGTTGGGCTGCAAGAGACCCAGTACTTC.